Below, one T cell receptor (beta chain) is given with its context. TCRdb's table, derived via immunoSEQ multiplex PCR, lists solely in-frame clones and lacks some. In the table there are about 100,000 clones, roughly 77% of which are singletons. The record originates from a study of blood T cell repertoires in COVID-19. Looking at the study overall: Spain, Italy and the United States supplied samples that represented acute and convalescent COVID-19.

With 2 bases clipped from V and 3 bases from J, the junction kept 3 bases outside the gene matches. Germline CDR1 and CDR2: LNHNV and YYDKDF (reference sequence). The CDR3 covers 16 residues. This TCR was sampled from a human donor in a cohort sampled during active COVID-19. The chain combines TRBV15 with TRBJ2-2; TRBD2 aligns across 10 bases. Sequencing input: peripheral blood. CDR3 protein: CATSRNLAGDTGELFF. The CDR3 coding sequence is TGTGCCACCAGCAGAAACCTAGCGGGAGACACCGGGGAGCTGTTTTTT.